These T cell receptor beta chains were read from a single sample in a study of OX40 agonist ivuxolimab in advanced cancers. TCRdb's copy holds only in-frame clones and misses some; the assay was immunoSEQ multiplex PCR. The sample has roughly 25,000 clones, 70% to 90% seen once. The specimen comprised CD4+ or CD8+ T cells sorted from blood, sampled in a trial of the OX40 agonist ivuxolimab. These receptors came from an adult with an advanced solid tumor such as melanoma, head and neck, liver or kidney cancer. The CDR3 runs from the conserved cysteine through the conserved F or W. Fields, in order: clone size, V gene, D gene, J gene, CDR3 DNA, CDR3 protein. A D gene is named only where the DNA matches it firmly. Not all rows give a size; the values are once, few, many and, for expanded clones, a class.

-	TRBV19	-	TRBJ2-7	TGTGCCAGTAGTATTTTTGGAGGGACCTACGAGCAGTACTTC	CASSIFGGTYEQYF
-	TRBV9	TRBD2	TRBJ2-2	TGTGCCAGCAGCGTAGCTAGCGGCCGGACCGGGGAGCTGTTTTTT	CASSVASGRTGELFF
-	TRBV6-5	-	TRBJ2-7	TGTGCCAGCAGTTTCAGCAGCTCCTACGAGCAGTACTTC	CASSFSSSYEQYF
-	TRBV21-1	-	TRBJ2-4	TGTGCCAGCACATTTTTAGCGGACAAAAACATTCAGTACTTC	CASTFLADKNIQYF
-	TRBV20-1	-	TRBJ1-2	TGCAGTGCCTTAGTTTCCGATGGCTACACCTTC	CSALVSDGYTF
-	TRBV19	TRBD2	TRBJ2-3	TGTGCCAGTAGTATAGCCCGACTAGCGGATACGCAGTATTTT	CASSIARLADTQYF
-	TRBV28	TRBD2	TRBJ2-2	TGTGCCAGCAGGCAGGGACTAGCGGGAGTGTGGACCGGGGAGCTGTTTTTT	CASRQGLAGVWTGELFF
once	TRBV19	-	TRBJ2-7	TGTGCCAGTAGTCTTTCCTGGGGACCACTCCCCTACGAGCAGTACTTC	CASSLSWGPLPYEQYF
-	TRBV14	-	TRBJ2-1	TGTGCCAGCAGCCAAGGGACGGCTTACAATGAGCAGTTCTTC	CASSQGTAYNEQFF
-	TRBV4-1	-	TRBJ2-2	TGCGCCAGCAGCCAAGATCCGTTCGCGGACACCGGGGAGCTGTTTTTT	CASSQDPFADTGELFF
-	TRBV14	TRBD2	TRBJ2-2	TGTGCCAGCAGCCAAGGTGGCCCGCGGCTAGCGGGAAACGGGGAGCTGTTTTTT	CASSQGGPRLAGNGELFF
-	TRBV9	TRBD1	TRBJ2-6	TGTGCCAGCAGCGAGGCGGGACAGGGATTCTCTGGGGCCAACGTCCTGACTTTC	CASSEAGQGFSGANVLTF
-	TRBV10-3	TRBD2	TRBJ2-7	TGTGCCATCGGGAGTAGGACTAGCGGAAGCTACGAGCAGTACTTC	CAIGSRTSGSYEQYF
-	TRBV10-3	-	TRBJ2-7	TGTGCCATCACCCCCGGGACGGACGACTACGAGCAGTACTTC	CAITPGTDDYEQYF
-	TRBV5-1	TRBD1	TRBJ1-2	TGCGCCAGCAGCCAATCCGGGACAGGGGACGGCTACACCTTC	CASSQSGTGDGYTF
-	TRBV5-1	-	TRBJ2-7	TGCGCCAGCAGCTTGGCCCTAGCCCAGTACGAGCAGTACTTC	CASSLALAQYEQYF
-	TRBV6-5	-	TRBJ2-1	TGTGCCAGCAGTTACGATGGGGTTACCTACAATGAGCAGTTCTTC	CASSYDGVTYNEQFF
-	TRBV10-2	-	TRBJ2-3	TGCGCCAGCAGTATAGCACACACTTTTACAGATACGCAGTATTTT	CASSIAHTFTDTQYF
-	TRBV4-1	-	TRBJ2-1	TGCGCCAGCAGCCAAGATCCGGGAGTAAGGGAGCAGTTCTTC	CASSQDPGVREQFF
-	TRBV14	TRBD2	TRBJ2-7	TGTGCCAGCAGCCCGATGGTCGGGACTAGCGGGACCTACGAGCAGTACTTC	CASSPMVGTSGTYEQYF
-	TRBV14	-	TRBJ2-1	TGTGCCAGCAGCCAACGGAGCTCCTACAATGAGCAGTTCTTC	CASSQRSSYNEQFF
-	TRBV6-6	TRBD1	TRBJ2-7	TGTGCCAGCAGTCGGGACAGCCCGAGTCACGAGCAGTACTTC	CASSRDSPSHEQYF
-	TRBV5-6	-	TRBJ1-2	TGTGCCAGCAGCGGGGCTTCGGGACCTAACTATGGCTACACCTTC	CASSGASGPNYGYTF
-	TRBV7-6	-	TRBJ1-2	TGTGCCAGCAGCTTAGAGGGGGGACTTTATGGCTACACCTTC	CASSLEGGLYGYTF
-	TRBV6-1	-	TRBJ2-7	TGTGCCAGCAGTGAATTAGGGTATCCCCCCCTCGAGCAGTACTTC	CASSELGYPPLEQYF
-	TRBV10-3	TRBD1	TRBJ2-7	TGTGCCATCAGTGATCCGGACAGGGTCAACGAGCAGTACTTC	CAISDPDRVNEQYF
-	TRBV6-1	-	TRBJ2-7	TGTGCCAGCAGTGAAACAGGGTTGAGTTCCTACGAGCAGTACTTC	CASSETGLSSYEQYF
-	TRBV2	-	TRBJ2-7	TGTGCCAGCAATGAGGATGGGTACGAGCAGTACTTC	CASNEDGYEQYF
-	TRBV4-3	TRBD2	TRBJ2-2	TGCGCCAGCAGCCAAGAACTAGCGGTGAACACCGGGGAGCTGTTTTTT	CASSQELAVNTGELFF
-	TRBV10-2	TRBD1	TRBJ1-6	TGCGCCAGCAGTGATACAGGGGGTTTTGCTTCACCCCTCCACTTT	CASSDTGGFASPLHF
-	TRBV27	TRBD1	TRBJ1-4	TGTGCCAGCAGTTTTTGGGCCCCCGGGACAGGGGGAACCAACGCAACTAATGAAAAACTGTTTTTT	CASSFWAPGTGGTNATNEKLFF
-	TRBV7-3	-	TRBJ2-5	TGTGCCAGCAGCTCCTACTCAGGGGGAGGCGAGACCCAGTACTTC	CASSSYSGGGETQYF
once	TRBV19	TRBD1	TRBJ1-5	TGTGCCAGTAGTCCGAGGGACAGGGGTTTTCAGCCCCAGCATTTT	CASSPRDRGFQPQHF
-	TRBV2	-	TRBJ2-7	TGTGCCAGCAGTGAAGAACCGGCTAACTACTACGAGCAGTACTTC	CASSEEPANYYEQYF
-	TRBV27	-	TRBJ1-4	TGTGCCAGCAGTTTCGCCCCACATGAAAAACTGTTTTTT	CASSFAPHEKLFF
-	TRBV6-6	TRBD1	TRBJ2-5	TGTGCCAGCAGCCTCCTCGGACAGGGCTTCGGAGAGACCCAGTACTTC	CASSLLGQGFGETQYF
-	TRBV5-6	TRBD1	TRBJ2-4	TGTGCCAGCAGCCCCCTACGGGACAGCAAAAACATTCAGTACTTC	CASSPLRDSKNIQYF
-	TRBV29-1	TRBD1	TRBJ2-1	TGCAGCGTTGACGCGCCGGGACAGGGGAATGAGCAGTTCTTC	CSVDAPGQGNEQFF
-	TRBV11-3	-	TRBJ2-3	TGTGCCAGCAGCTTTGGCCTGGGGACAGATACGCAGTATTTT	CASSFGLGTDTQYF
-	TRBV29-1	-	TRBJ2-7	TGCAGCGTTGAAGACAGGGGGGCCGAGCAGTACTTC	CSVEDRGAEQYF
-	TRBV19	TRBD1	TRBJ2-7	TGTGCCAGCAGCCCGGGACAGGTCAGCGAGCAGTACTTC	CASSPGQVSEQYF
-	TRBV6-5	TRBD2	TRBJ2-1	TGTGCCAGCAGCATAGCGGGACCCTACAATGAGCAGTTCTTC	CASSIAGPYNEQFF
-	TRBV28	TRBD2	TRBJ2-1	TGTGCCAGCAGCCCCGGGACTAGCGGGAGGGCAAGCTCCTACAATGAGCAGTTCTTC	CASSPGTSGRASSYNEQFF
medium-sized	TRBV7-8	-	TRBJ2-7	TGTGCCAGCAGCTTATGGTCTGGCGGCTCCTACGAGCAGTACTTC	CASSLWSGGSYEQYF
-	TRBV5-1	TRBD2	TRBJ2-1	TGCGCCAGCAGCCCGGGACTAGGAAGGAATGAGCAGTTCTTC	CASSPGLGRNEQFF
-	TRBV4-1	-	TRBJ2-7	TGCGCCAGCAGCCAAGATCGGGACCCGATACAGGGTTGGACCTACGAGCAGTACTTC	CASSQDRDPIQGWTYEQYF
once	TRBV30	-	TRBJ2-1	TGTGCCTGGAGTGTAGCTCCTTGGGGTGAGCAGTTCTTC	CAWSVAPWGEQFF
-	TRBV5-1	-	TRBJ2-5	TGCGCCAGCTCTAGAGGACTGTATGGTGAGACCCAGTACTTC	CASSRGLYGETQYF
-	TRBV29-1	TRBD1	TRBJ2-1	TGCAGCGTTGACGGACAGGCCTCCTACAATGAGCAGTTCTTC	CSVDGQASYNEQFF
once	TRBV19	TRBD1	TRBJ2-7	TGTGCCAGTAGTATCGCGGGACAGGGGGCGGCCTACGAGCAGTACTTC	CASSIAGQGAAYEQYF
-	TRBV30	TRBD2	TRBJ2-3	TGTGCCTGCGCACTAGCGGGAGGAACAGATACGCAGTATTTT	CACALAGGTDTQYF
-	TRBV6-5	-	TRBJ1-2	TGTGCCAGCAGCCGCCTGGGGGGGAATGGCTACACCTTC	CASSRLGGNGYTF
once	TRBV12-5	TRBD1	TRBJ2-7	TGTGCTAGTAACAGGGGGCAATACGAGCAGTACTTC	CASNRGQYEQYF
-	TRBV29-1	TRBD2	TRBJ2-1	TGCAGCGTCAGCGGGGAGGGTCCCTACAATGAGCAGTTCTTC	CSVSGEGPYNEQFF
-	TRBV7-9	TRBD1	TRBJ1-1	TGTGCCAGCAGCAAGACAGGGATTGAAGCTTTCTTT	CASSKTGIEAFF